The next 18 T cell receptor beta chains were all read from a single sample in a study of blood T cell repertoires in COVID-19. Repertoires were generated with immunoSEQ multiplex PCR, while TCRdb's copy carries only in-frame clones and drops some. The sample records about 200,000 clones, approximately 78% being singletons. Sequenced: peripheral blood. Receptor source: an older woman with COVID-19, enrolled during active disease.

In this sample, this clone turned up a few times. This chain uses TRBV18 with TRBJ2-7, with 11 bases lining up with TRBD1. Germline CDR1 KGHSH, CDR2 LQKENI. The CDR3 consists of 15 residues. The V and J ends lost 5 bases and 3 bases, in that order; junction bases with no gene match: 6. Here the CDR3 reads CASSNPGQGDYEQYF. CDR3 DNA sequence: TGTGCCAGCTCAAATCCGGGACAGGGGGACTACGAGCAGTACTTC.

The CDR3 DNA is TGTGCCAGCTCACCAGGACTCTTCGGGTTTTACGAGCAGTACTTC. The encoded protein is CASSPGLFGFYEQYF. The J gene is TRBJ2-7, the V gene TRBV18, with a possible D match to TRBD2 (5 bases). CDR3 length: 15 amino acids. V dropped 2 bases and J dropped 4 bases, with 15 bases sitting between them. Germline loops: CDR1 KGHSH, CDR2 LQKENI. The full variable domain, rest sourced from reference TRBV18 and TRBJ2-7, is NAGVMQNPRHLVRRRGQEARLRCSPMKGHSHVYWYRQLPEEGLKFMVYLQKENIIDESGMPKERFSAEFPKEGPSILRIQQVVRGDSAAYFCASSPGLFGFYEQYFGPGTRLTVT.

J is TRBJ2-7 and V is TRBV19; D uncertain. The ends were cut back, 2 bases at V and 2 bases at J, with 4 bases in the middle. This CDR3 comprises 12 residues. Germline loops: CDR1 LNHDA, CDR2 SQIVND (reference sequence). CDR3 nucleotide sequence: TGTGCCAGTAGTATATCAACCTACGAGCAGTACTTC. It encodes CASSISTYEQYF.

The DNA of the CDR3 is TGTGCCAGCAGCCCTAGCGGGAGTCCCTACGAGCAGTACTTC. This encodes CASSPSGSPYEQYF. This chain joins TRBV7-2 and TRBJ2-7; 10 nucleotides agree with TRBD2. Unmatched junction bases numbered 3, after V lost 5 bases and J lost 2 bases. Per the germline V gene, CDR1 is SGHTA and CDR2 is FQGNSA. This CDR3 comprises 14 residues.

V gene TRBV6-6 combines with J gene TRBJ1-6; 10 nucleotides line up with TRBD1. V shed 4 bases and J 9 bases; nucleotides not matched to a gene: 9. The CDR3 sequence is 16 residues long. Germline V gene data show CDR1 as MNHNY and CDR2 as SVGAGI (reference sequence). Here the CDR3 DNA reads TGTGCCAGCAGTTGGGGGGGACAGGGGCTTATTTCACCCCTCCACTTT. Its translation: CASSWGGQGLISPLHF.

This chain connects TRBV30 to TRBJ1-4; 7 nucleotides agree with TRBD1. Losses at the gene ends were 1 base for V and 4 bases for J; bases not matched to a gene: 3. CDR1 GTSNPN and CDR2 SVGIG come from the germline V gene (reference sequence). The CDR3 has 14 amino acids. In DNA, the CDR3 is TGTGCCTGGAGTGAGGACAGGTTTAATGAAAAACTGTTTTTT. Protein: CAWSEDRFNEKLFF.

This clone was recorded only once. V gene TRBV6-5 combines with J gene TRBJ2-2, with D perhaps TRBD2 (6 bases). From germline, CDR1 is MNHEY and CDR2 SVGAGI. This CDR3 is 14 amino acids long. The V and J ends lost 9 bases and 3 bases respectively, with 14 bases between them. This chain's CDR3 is CASIWPGDTGELFF. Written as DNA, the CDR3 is TGTGCCAGTATCTGGCCGGGGGACACCGGGGAGCTGTTTTTT.

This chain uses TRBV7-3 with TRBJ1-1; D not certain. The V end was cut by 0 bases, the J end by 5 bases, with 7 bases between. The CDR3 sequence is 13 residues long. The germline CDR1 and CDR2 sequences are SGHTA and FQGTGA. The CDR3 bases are TGTGCCAGCAGCTTAACACCCGGGACTGAAGCTTTCTTT. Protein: CASSLTPGTEAFF. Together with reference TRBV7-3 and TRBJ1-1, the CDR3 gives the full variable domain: GAGVSQTPSNKVTEKGKYVELRCDPISGHTALYWYRQSLGQGPEFLIYFQGTGAADDSGLPNDRFFAVRPEGSVSTLKIQRTERGDSAVYLCASSLTPGTEAFFGQGTRLTVV.

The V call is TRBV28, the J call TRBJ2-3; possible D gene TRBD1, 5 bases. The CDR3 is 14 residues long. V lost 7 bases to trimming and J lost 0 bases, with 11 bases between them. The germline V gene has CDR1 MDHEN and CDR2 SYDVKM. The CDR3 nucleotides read TGTGCCAGCATCAAAAGACAGAGCACAGATACGCAGTATTTT. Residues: CASIKRQSTDTQYF.

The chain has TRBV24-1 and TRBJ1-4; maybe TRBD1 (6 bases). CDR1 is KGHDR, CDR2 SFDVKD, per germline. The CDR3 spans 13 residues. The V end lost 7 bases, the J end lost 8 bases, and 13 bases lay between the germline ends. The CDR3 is CATRGQPGEKLFF. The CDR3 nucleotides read TGTGCCACCAGAGGACAGCCGGGGGAAAAACTGTTTTTT.

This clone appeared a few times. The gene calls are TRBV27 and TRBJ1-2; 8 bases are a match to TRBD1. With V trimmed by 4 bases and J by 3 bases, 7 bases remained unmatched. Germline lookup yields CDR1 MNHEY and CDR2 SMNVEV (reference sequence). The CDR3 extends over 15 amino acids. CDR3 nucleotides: TGTGCCAGCAGTTCATTTGCAGGGGGCGACTATGGCTACACCTTC. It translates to CASSSFAGGDYGYTF.

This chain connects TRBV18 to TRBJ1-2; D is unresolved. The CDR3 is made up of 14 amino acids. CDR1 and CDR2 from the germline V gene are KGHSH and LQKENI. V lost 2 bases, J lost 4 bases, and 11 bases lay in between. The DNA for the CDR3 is TGTGCCAGCTCACCAATCGACATCATCTATGGCTACACCTTC. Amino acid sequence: CASSPIDIIYGYTF.

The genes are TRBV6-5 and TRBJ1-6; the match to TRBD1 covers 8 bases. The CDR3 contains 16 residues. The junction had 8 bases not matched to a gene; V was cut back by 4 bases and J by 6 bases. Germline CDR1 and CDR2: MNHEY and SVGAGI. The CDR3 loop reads CASSLLGTGLNSPLHF. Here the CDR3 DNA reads TGTGCCAGCAGTTTACTCGGGACAGGACTTAATTCACCCCTCCACTTT.

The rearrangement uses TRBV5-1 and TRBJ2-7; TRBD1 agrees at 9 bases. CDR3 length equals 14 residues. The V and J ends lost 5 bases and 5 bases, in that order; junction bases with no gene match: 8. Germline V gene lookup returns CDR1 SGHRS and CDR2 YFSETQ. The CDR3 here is CASSTGTGSHEQYF. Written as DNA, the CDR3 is TGCGCCAGCAGTACCGGGACAGGGTCCCACGAGCAGTACTTC.

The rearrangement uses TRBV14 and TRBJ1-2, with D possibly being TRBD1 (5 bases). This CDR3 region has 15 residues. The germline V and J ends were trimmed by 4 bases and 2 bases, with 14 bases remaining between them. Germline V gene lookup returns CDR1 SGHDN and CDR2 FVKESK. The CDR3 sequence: CASSPQGTSNYGYTF. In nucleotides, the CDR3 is TGTGCCAGCAGCCCCCAGGGCACGTCGAACTATGGCTACACCTTC.

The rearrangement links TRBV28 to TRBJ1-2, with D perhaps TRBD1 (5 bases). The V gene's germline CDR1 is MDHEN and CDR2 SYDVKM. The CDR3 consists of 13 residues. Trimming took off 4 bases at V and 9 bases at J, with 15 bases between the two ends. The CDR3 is CASSSSPGLSYTF. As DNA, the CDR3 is TGTGCCAGCAGTTCGTCCCCAGGGCTTAGCTACACCTTC.

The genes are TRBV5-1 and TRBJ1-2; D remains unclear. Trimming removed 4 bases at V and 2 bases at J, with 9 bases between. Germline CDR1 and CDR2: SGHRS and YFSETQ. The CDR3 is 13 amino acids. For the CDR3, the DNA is TGCGCCAGCAGCCCGAGGGTAAACTATGGCTACACCTTC. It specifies CASSPRVNYGYTF.

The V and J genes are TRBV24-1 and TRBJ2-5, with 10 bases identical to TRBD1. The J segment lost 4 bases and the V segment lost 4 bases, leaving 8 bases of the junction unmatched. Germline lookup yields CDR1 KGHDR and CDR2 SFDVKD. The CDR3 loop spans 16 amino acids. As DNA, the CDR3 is TGTGCCACCAGTGAACCGGGACAGGGGCCCCTAGAGACCCAGTACTTC. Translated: CATSEPGQGPLETQYF.